This T cell receptor beta chain comes out of a study of PD-1 blockade in classical Hodgkin lymphoma. Sequencing was performed with immunoSEQ multiplex PCR; in TCRdb, only in-frame clones are kept and a portion is missing. The table has roughly 20,000 clones, about 83% seen once; the top ten hold under 1.5%. Overall study results and limits: Baseline TCR diversity was reportedly lower in newly diagnosed patients than healthy donors.

As to this clone: What it recognizes is unknown.

As to time point: newly diagnosed, previously untreated cHL patient sample. The authors purified CD4+ T cells from thawed PBMCs by magnetic negative selection. Trimming cost V 2 bases and J 0 bases; bases outside gene matches: 13. The CDR3 spans 19 residues. The V gene's germline CDR1 is MNHNS and CDR2 SASEGT. This chain connects TRBV6-1 to TRBJ1-1; TRBD1 aligns across 9 bases. Sample: CD4+ T cells from blood. The receptor comes from a human donor with classical Hodgkin lymphoma. This chain's CDR3 is CASSEYYGTGRLMNTEAFF. CDR3 DNA: TGTGCCAGCAGTGAATACTACGGGACAGGGAGACTAATGAACACTGAAGCTTTCTTT.